The present TCR beta chain was sequenced within a study of T cells after somatic rescue of genetic block. Profiled with immunoSEQ multiplex PCR; TCRdb holds only in-frame clones, not every one. Seen here are roughly 12,000 clones, approximately 81% observed once, and the top ten hold more than 7.5%. This CDR3 spans 15 amino acids. The V segment lost 4 bases and the J segment 4 bases; nucleotides outside the gene matches: 8. Germline CDR1 and CDR2: SGHAT and FQDESV (reference sequence). The sequenced material came from peripheral blood mononuclear cells (PBMCs). The sequence was obtained from a boy aged 10-17 years. The rearrangement links TRBV11-1 to TRBJ2-3, with 7 bases matching TRBD2. CDR3 loop: CASSWGGSSPDTQYF. The CDR3 coding sequence is TGTGCCAGCAGCTGGGGGGGGTCTTCCCCAGATACGCAGTATTTT. Based on the CDR3 plus reference TRBV11-1 and TRBJ2-3, the full variable domain is EAEVAQSPRYKITEKSQAVAFWCDPISGHATLYWYRQILGQGPELLVQFQDESVVDDSQLPKDRFSAERLKGVDSTLKIQPAELGDSAMYLCASSWGGSSPDTQYFGPGTRLTVL.